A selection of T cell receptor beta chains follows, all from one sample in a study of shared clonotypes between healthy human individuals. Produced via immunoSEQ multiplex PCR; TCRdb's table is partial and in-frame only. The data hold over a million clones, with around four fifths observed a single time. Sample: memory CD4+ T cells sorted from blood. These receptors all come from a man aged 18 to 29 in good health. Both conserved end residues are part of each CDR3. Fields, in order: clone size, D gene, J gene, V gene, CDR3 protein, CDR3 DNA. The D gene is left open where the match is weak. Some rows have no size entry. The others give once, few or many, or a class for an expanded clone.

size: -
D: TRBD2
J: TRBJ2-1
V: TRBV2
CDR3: CASSAGTSSYEQFF
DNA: TGTGCCAGCAGCGCCGGGACTAGTTCTTATGAGCAGTTCTTC

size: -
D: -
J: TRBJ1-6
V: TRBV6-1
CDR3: CASSWEVVNSPLHF
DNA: TGTGCCAGCAGTTGGGAGGTAGTAAATTCACCCCTCCACTTT

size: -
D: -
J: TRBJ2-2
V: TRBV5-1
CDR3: CASSLQGVNTGELFF
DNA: TGCGCCAGCAGCTTGCAAGGCGTGAACACCGGGGAGCTGTTTTTT

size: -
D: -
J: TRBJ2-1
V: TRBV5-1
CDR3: CASSVDSRGYNEQFF
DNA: TGCGCCAGCAGCGTTGACTCCCGGGGTTACAATGAGCAGTTCTTC

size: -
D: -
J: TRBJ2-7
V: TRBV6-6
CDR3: CASSPQTYEQYF
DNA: TGTGCCAGCAGTCCACAGACCTACGAGCAGTACTTC

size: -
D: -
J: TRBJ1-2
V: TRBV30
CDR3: CAWSDETYTF
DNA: TGTGCCTGGAGTGATGAGACGTACACCTTC

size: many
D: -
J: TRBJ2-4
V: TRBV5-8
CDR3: CASSHVGNIQYF
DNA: TGTGCCAGCAGCCACGTTGGGAACATTCAGTACTTC

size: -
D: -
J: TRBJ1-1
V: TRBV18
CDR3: CASSPLAPGNTEAFF
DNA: TGTGCCAGCTCACCCTTGGCTCCGGGGAACACTGAAGCTTTCTTT

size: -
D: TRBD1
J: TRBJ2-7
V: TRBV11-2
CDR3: CASSSPGGREQYF
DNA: TGTGCCAGCAGCTCCCCAGGGGGCCGCGAGCAGTACTTC

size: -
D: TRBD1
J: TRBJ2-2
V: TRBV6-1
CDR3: CASSLGQGNTGELFF
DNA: TGTGCCAGCAGTCTTGGACAGGGAAACACCGGGGAGCTGTTTTTT

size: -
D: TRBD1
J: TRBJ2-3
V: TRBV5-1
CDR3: CASTLGTAAGDTQYF
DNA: TGCGCCAGCACCTTAGGGACAGCCGCTGGGGATACGCAGTATTTT

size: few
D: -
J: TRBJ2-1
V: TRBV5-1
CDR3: CASSLDSSSNEQFF
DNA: TGCGCCAGCAGCTTGGACTCTTCTAGCAATGAGCAGTTCTTC

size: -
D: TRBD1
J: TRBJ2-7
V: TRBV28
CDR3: CASSRTGGQSYEQYF
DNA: TGTGCCAGCAGTCGGACAGGGGGCCAATCCTACGAGCAGTACTTC

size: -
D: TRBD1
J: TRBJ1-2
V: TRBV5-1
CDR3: CASSSLTGLYGYTF
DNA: TGCGCCAGCAGCTCCTTGACAGGGTTATATGGCTACACCTTC

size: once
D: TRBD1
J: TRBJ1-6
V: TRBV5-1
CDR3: CASSLGGTGNSPLHF
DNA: TGCGCCAGCAGCTTGGGCGGGACAGGGAATTCACCCCTCCACTTT

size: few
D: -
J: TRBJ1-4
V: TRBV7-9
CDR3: CASSLGQGEKLFF
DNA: TGTGCCAGCAGCTTGGGGCAGGGTGAAAAACTGTTTTTT

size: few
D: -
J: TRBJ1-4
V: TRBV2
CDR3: CASSAGLGEKLFF
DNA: TGTGCCAGCAGTGCCGGTCTGGGGGAAAAACTGTTTTTT

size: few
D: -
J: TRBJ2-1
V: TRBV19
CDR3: CASSIYGQSRNEQFF
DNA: TGTGCCAGTAGTATTTACGGACAATCGCGCAATGAGCAGTTCTTC

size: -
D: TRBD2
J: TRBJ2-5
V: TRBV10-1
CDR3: CASSGTSGGVQYF
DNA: TGCGCCAGCAGTGGGACTAGCGGGGGCGTACAGTACTTC

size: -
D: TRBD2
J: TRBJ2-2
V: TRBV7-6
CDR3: CASSLRVAGVAGELFF
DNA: TGTGCCAGCAGCCTCCGGGTAGCGGGAGTGGCCGGGGAGCTGTTTTTT

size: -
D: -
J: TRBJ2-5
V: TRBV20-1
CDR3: CSASVLETQYF
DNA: TGCAGTGCTTCCGTCTTGGAGACCCAGTACTTC

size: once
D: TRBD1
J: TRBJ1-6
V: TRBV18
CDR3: CASSPKQGGYNSPLHF
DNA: TGTGCCAGCTCACCCAAGCAGGGGGGCTATAATTCACCCCTCCACTTT

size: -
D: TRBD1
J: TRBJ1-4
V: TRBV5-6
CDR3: CASSGDRDRAGEKLFF
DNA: TGTGCCAGCAGCGGTGACCGGGACAGGGCGGGTGAAAAACTGTTTTTT

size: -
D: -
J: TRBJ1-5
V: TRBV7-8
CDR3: CASSLYLDQPQHF
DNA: TGTGCCAGCAGCTTATACTTAGATCAGCCCCAGCATTTT

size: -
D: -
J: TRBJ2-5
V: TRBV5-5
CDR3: CASSAQGAQETQYF
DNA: TGTGCCAGCAGCGCGCAGGGTGCGCAAGAGACCCAGTACTTC

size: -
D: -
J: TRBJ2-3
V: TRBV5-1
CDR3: CASSFGQDTQYF
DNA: TGCGCCAGCAGCTTTGGACAGGATACGCAGTATTTT

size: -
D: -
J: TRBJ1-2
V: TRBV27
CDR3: CASSLSPENYGYTF
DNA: TGTGCCAGCAGTTTAAGTCCGGAGAACTATGGCTACACCTTC

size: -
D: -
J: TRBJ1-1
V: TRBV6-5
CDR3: CASSVEGSVTEAFF
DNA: TGTGCCAGCAGTGTCGAGGGCTCGGTCACTGAAGCTTTCTTT

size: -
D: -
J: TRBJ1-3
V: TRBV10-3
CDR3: CAISGDASGNTIYF
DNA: TGTGCCATCAGTGGAGACGCCTCTGGAAACACCATATATTTT